This T cell receptor (beta chain) was obtained from a study of blood T cell repertoires in COVID-19. In the study overall: The analysed material was cDNA or gDNA that came from T cells, B-cell-depleted T cells, or PBMCs.

Donors were grouped by their self-reported clinical history. Among Cohort 3 donors, those recovered had two negative PCRs, clearance, or symptom resolution. The CDR3 length is 13 residues. Trimming left V 3 bases short and J 3 bases short, with 10 bases between. The germline V gene has CDR1 SGHRS and CDR2 YFSETQ. Assay used: immunoSEQ multiplex PCR; TCRdb lists only in-frame clones, some missing. Of fewer than 350,000 clones listed, around 86% are singletons. Sequenced material: PBMCs or T cells enriched from blood (not recorded which). The chain recombines TRBV5-1 with TRBJ2-7; tentatively, D is TRBD2 (5 bases). The receptor was isolated from a man in his 60s who had recovered from COVID-19. In DNA form, the CDR3 reads TGCGCCAGCAGCTCCGGGATCGGCTACGAGCAGTACTTC. The encoded protein is CASSSGIGYEQYF.